One and the same sample provided the 9 T cell receptor beta chains below, sequenced in a study of neurological immune-mediated disorders. Time point defined: longitudinal time-point 2. TCRdb reprocessed the 5' RACE reads with MiXCR, giving one entry per CDR3 protein. The table lists roughly 45,000 distinct CDR3 sequences, around 13% of them singletons. Sequencing was done on a sample of PBMCs. These receptors were collected from a male donor with HTLV-1-associated myelopathy (HAM/TSP).

V is TRBV29-1 and J is TRBJ2-3, with no clear D. This CDR3 comprises 13 residues. The ends were cut back, 1 base at V and 4 bases at J, with 9 bases in the middle. The V gene's germline CDR1 is SQVTM and CDR2 ANQGSEA. CDR3 protein: CSVEGFTADTQYF. The CDR3 DNA sequence: TGCAGCGTTGAAGGGTTTACCGCAGATACGCAGTATTTT.

This clonotype has at least ten counts. The chain uses TRBV20-1 and TRBJ2-7, with D hard to call. The CDR3 is 13 amino acids. CDR1 is DFQATT, CDR2 SNEGSKA, per germline (reference sequence). V lost 6 bases and J 3 bases, leaving 15 bases between the germline ends. The CDR3 is CSAHDPSYYEQYF. CDR3 coding DNA: TGCAGTGCCCACGATCCCTCATACTACGAGCAGTACTTC.

This CDR3 reads CASSYSRVGYTF. CDR3 nucleotide sequence: TGTGCCAGCAGTTACTCGAGGGTTGGCTACACCTTC. The chain recombines TRBV6-2 or TRBV6-3 with TRBJ1-2; no clear D. There are 12 residues in the CDR3. Germline V gene lookup returns CDR1 MNHEY and CDR2 SVGEGT. V gave up 0 bases and J gave up 7 bases, with 6 bases separating them.

This clonotype was seen many times. The chain carries TRBV6-6 and TRBJ2-7; 9 nucleotides align to TRBD1. The CDR3 totals 19 residues. Germline V lookup: CDR1 MNHNY, CDR2 SVGAGI (reference sequence). Losses at the gene ends were 5 bases for V and 0 bases for J; bases not matched to a gene: 17. CDR3 nucleotide sequence: TGTGCCAGCAGTGGAACGACAGGGGGTAATCATCGGAGCTCCTACGAGCAGTACTTC. Protein: CASSGTTGGNHRSSYEQYF.

Points on this clonotype: Just one base apart from a much larger clone, this may be a read error. This is likely a read error, given that the CDR3 carries no conserved phenylalanine or tryptophan at its end. The V gene is TRBV20-1, the J gene TRBJ2-7; D possibly corresponds to TRBD1 (5 bases). This CDR3 is built from 15 residues. Germline V gene lookup returns CDR1 DFQATT and CDR2 SNEGSKA (reference sequence). V shed 0 bases and J shed 1 base, with 13 bases lying between them. The CDR3 DNA is TGCAGTGCTAGAGATAGTAAACAGGTTTCCTACGAGCAGTACCTC. This gives the protein CSARDSKQVSYEQYL.

As to this clonotype: With a much larger clone just one base away, this may be a read error. This chain joins TRBV6-6 and TRBJ1-5; 7 bases align to TRBD1. The CDR3 loop spans 12 amino acids. Germline CDR1 reads MNHNY; CDR2 reads SVGAGI (reference sequence). CDR3 nucleotide sequence: TGTGTCAGCGAGGGGGCCAATCAGCCCCAGCATTTT. Translated, it gives CVSEGANQPQHF.

This clonotype came up a few times. V and J are TRBV4-3 and TRBJ2-1, with TRBD2 identical over 10 bases. In germline, CDR1 is LGHNA, CDR2 YSLEER. CDR3 size: 16 residues. Trimming at V came to 2 bases and at J to 4 bases, leaving 5 bases not matched to a gene. The CDR3 DNA is TGCGCCAGCAGCCAAAGAACTAGCGGGGTATACAATGAGCAGTTCTTC. It codes for CASSQRTSGVYNEQFF.

This clonotype was seen at least ten times. The chain couples TRBV20-1 to TRBJ1-2, with D tentatively TRBD1 (5 bases). The germline gives CDR1 DFQATT, CDR2 SNEGSKA (reference sequence). The V end lost 1 base, the J end lost 7 bases, and 13 bases lay between the germline ends. There are 13 residues in the CDR3. The CDR3 nucleotides are TGCAGTGCTAGAGGTGGCAGGGTGGTTGGCTACACCTTC. Encoded protein: CSARGGRVVGYTF.

In this sample, this clonotype turned up many times. The CDR3 DNA reads as TGCGCCAGCAGCCAAGATAGGGACAGGGTCTACAATGAGCAGTTCTTC. Its protein product is CASSQDRDRVYNEQFF. The V and J genes are TRBV4-3 and TRBJ2-1; TRBD1 aligns across 9 bases. The germline V gene has CDR1 LGHNA and CDR2 YSLEER. There are 16 residues in the CDR3. The V segment lost 0 bases and the J segment 3 bases; nucleotides outside the gene matches: 3.